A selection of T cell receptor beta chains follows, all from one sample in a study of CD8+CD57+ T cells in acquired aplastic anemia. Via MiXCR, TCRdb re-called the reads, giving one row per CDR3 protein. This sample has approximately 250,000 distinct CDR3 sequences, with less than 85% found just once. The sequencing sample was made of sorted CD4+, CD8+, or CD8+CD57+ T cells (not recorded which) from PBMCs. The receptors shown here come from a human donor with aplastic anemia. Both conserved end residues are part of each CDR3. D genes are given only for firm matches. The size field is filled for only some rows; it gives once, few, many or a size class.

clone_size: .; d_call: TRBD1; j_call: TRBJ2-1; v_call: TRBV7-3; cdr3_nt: TGTGCCAGCAGCAGACAGGGGGACACCGGGGAGCTGATCTTC; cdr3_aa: CASSRQGDTGELIF
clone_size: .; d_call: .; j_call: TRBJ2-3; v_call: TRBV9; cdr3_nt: TGTGCCAGCAGCTTACTCACCCCCTTCTGTACAGTAAATTTT; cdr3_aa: CASSLLTPFCTVNF
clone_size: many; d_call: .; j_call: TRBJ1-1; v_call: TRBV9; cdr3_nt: TGTGCCAGCAGCGTAGGGGCAGACAACTTCGAAGCTTTCTTT; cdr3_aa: CASSVGADNFEAFF
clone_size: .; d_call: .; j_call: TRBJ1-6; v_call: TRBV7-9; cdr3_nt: TGTGCCAGCAGCTTGAAATCAAGCGGGGGGAGCGATGAGTTT; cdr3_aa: CASSLKSSGGSDEF
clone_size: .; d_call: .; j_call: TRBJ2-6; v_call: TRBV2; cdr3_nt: TGTGCCAGCGGGGACGGGGGCACATATACGCCGTATTTTCTGACTTTC; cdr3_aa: CASGDGGTYTPYFLTF
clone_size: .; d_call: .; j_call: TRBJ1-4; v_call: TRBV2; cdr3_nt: TGTGCCAGCAGTGAAGAAAAACTGTTTTTT; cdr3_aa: CASSEEKLFF
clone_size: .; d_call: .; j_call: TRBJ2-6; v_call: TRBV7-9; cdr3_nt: TGTGCCAGCAGCTTCACGGGTAGCACCGGGGCCAACGTCCTGACTTTC; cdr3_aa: CASSFTGSTGANVLTF
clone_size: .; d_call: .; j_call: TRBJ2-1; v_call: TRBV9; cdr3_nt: TGCGCCAGCAGCATAGCCACCGCAGGGGCCAATGTCCAGTTCTTC; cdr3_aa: CASSIATAGANVQFF
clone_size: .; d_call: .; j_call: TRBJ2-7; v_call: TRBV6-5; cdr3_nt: TGTGCCAGCAATTTCGTACAGGGTGACTACGAGCAGTACTTC; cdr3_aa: CASNFVQGDYEQYF
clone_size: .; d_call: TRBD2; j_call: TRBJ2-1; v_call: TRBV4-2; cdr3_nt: TGTGCCAGCAGTCCCGGGACTAGCGCGAACAATGAGCAGTTCTTC; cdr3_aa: CASSPGTSANNEQFF
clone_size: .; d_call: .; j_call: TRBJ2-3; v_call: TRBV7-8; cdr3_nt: TGTGCCAGCAGCTTAGCTGGAGGTGCGGAGTCGGTGGATTTT; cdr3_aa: CASSLAGGAESVDF
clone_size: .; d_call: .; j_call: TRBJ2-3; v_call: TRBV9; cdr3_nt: TGTGCCAGCAACATCACGGTGGGTTCCTACACGGAGTATTTT; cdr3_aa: CASNITVGSYTEYF
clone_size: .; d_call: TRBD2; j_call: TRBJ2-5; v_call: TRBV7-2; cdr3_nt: TGTGCCAGCAGCGCTCGGGGGGGCCGGGAGACCCAGTACTTC; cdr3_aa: CASSARGGRETQYF
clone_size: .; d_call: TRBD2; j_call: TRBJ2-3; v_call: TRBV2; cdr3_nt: TGTGCCAGCGGCTTAGCGGGAAGTGATACTACGCAGTATTTC; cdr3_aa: CASGLAGSDTTQYF
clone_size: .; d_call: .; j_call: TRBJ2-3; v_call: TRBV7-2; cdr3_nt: TGTGCCAGCAGCTTAGGGGGGCCTCCCGATGTGCAGTGTTTT; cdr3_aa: CASSLGGPPDVQCF
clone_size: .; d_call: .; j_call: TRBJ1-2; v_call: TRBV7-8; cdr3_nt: TGTGCCAGCAGCTCACGGGGAAGGCCCGATGCGCAGGACTACACCTTC; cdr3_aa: CASSSRGRPDAQDYTF
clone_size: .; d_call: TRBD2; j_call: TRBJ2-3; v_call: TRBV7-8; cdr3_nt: TGTGCCAGCAGCTTACCGGGAGGTCGCACTACGCAGTATTTT; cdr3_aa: CASSLPGGRTTQYF
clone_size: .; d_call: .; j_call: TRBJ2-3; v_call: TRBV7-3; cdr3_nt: TGTGCCAGCTCAAGAGCGGCCGGCGCCGTTGAGCAGTATTTT; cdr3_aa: CASSRAAGAVEQYF
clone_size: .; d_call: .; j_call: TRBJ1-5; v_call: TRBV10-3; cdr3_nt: TGTGCCATCAGCGAGTGTGCCCTTAACAATCTTAACGAACATTTT; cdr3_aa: CAISECALNNLNEHF
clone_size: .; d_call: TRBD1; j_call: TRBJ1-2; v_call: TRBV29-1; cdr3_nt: TGCAGCGTTGGGGCCGACAGGGTAGTAGATGGCTACACCTTC; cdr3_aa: CSVGADRVVDGYTF
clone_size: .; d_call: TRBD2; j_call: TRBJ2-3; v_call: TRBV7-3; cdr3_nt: TGTGCCAGCAGCGTTGGTTCTGGACTAGTGACGGCAGATACGCAGTATTTT; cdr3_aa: CASSVGSGLVTADTQYF
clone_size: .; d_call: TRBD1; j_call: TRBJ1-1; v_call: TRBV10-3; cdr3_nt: TGTGCCATCAGAGGGACAGGGGACGTGAACACTGAAGCTTTCTTT; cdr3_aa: CAIRGTGDVNTEAFF
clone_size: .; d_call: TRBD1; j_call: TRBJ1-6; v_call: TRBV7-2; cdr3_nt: TGTGCCAGCAGCTTAGTAGGGGGCAATTCACCCCTCCACTTT; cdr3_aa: CASSLVGGNSPLHF
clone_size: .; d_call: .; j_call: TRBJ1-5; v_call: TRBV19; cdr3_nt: TGTGCCAGTATACCCGGGATCAATAGCAATCAGCCCCAGCATTTT; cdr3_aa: CASIPGINSNQPQHF
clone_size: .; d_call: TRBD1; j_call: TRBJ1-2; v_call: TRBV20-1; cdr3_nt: TGCAGTGCAAGGACAGGGGGCCACTATGGCTACACCTTC; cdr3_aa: CSARTGGHYGYTF
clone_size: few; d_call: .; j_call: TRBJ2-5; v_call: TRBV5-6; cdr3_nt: TGTGCCAGCAGCTTGGCTGCGGAGCAAGAGACCCAGTACTTC; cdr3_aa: CASSLAAEQETQYF
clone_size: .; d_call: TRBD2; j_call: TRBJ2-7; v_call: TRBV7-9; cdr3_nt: TGTGCCAGCAGCTTTCAAAGCAGCGGGGGGGACGATGAGTTC; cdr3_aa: CASSFQSSGGDDEF
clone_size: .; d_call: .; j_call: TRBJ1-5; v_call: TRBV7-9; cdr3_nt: .; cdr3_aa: CASSLAPGELFFGPQHF
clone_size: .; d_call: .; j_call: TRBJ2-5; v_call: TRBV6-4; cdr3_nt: TGTGCCAGCAGGACCCGAGGGCAAGAGACCCAGTACTTC; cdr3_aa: CASRTRGQETQYF
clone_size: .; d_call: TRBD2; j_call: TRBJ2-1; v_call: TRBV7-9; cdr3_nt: TGTGCCAGCAGCTTTCAAAATAGCGGGGGGAGCGGTGAGCAGTTCTTC; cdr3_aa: CASSFQNSGGSGEQFF
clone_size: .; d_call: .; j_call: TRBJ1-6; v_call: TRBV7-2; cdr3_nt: TGTGCCAGCAGCTTGAGGTCCTATCACTATCCCCACCACTTT; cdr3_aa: CASSLRSYHYPHHF
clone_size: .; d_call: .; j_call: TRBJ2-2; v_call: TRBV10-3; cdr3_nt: TGTGCCATCAGTGAGTCCACGGGGAACACCGGGGAGCTGTTTTTT; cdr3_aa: CAISESTGNTGELFF
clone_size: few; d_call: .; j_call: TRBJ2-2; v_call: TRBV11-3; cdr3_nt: TGTGCCAGCAGCGTAGATCTGACAGACACCGGGGAGCTGTTTTTT; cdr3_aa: CASSVDLTDTGELFF
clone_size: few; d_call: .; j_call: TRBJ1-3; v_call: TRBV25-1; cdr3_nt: TGTGCCAGCAGACGCAGCGGAGACTCTGGAAACACCATATATTTT; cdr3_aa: CASRRSGDSGNTIYF
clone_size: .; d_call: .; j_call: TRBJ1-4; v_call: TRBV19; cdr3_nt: TGTGCCAGTAGTGTAGCTAGAGGAGACTACATTAATGAATTACTGTTTTTT; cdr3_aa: CASSVARGDYINELLFF
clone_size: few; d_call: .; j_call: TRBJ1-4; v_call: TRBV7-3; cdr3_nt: TGTGCCAGCAGCTTTCATCCAGACGGGACAACTAATGAAAAACTGTTTTTT; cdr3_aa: CASSFHPDGTTNEKLFF
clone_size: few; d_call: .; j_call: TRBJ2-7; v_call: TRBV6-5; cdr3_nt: TGTGCCAGCACCAACAATCCGTACAGATCCTACGAGCAGTACTTC; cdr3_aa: CASTNNPYRSYEQYF
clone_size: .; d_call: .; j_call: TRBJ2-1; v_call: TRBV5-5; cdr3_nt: TGTGCCAGCAGCCCATTAGGAGGGGGCAATGAGCAGTTCTTC; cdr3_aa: CASSPLGGGNEQFF
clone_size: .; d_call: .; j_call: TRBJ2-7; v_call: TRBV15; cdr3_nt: TGTGCCACCAGTAGAGGGAGCAACCAAGAGCAGTACTTC; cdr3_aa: CATSRGSNQEQYF